The clone carrying this TCR beta chain was observed a single time. Antigen specificity is unknown. This sample is part of a study of shared clonotypes between healthy human individuals. Study at large: Those who served as donors were a couple of women and a few men between the ages of 18 and 49. Per donor, CD8 memory used one plate, CD8 naive used two, CD4 memory used three and CD4 naive used three.

TCRdb keeps only in-frame clones here, not all; method: immunoSEQ multiplex PCR. The table includes over 850,000 clones, approximately 80% detected once. Findings of the study overall: Estimated clonotype richness was generally higher in naive than memory subsets.

Input material: memory CD4+ T cells from PBMCs. Documented subset: CD45RA-negative fraction. The receptor's source is a man aged 18 to 30 in good health. Some clones in this sample may be carry-over from other donors' samples.

CDR3 loop: CASSLEGAGMETQYF. In DNA form, the CDR3 reads TGCGCCAGCAGCTTGGAAGGCGCCGGGATGGAGACCCAGTACTTC. The chain couples TRBV5-1 to TRBJ2-5; D is perhaps TRBD2 (5 bases). This CDR3 is built from 15 residues. Between the trimmed V and J ends, which lost 0 bases and 5 bases, there was a span of 14 bases. CDR1 and CDR2 from the germline V gene are SGHRS and YFSETQ.